These T cell receptor beta chains were read from a single sample in a study of long-term antiretroviral therapy in people with HIV. Method: immunoSEQ multiplex PCR; TCRdb's copy keeps in-frame clones and lacks some. The sample has under 35,000 clones, nearly 90% seen once. The sample was unsorted PBMCs, taken 1.1 years after starting antiretroviral therapy. These receptors were collected from a man aged 18-30 years with HIV. The CDR3 runs from the conserved cysteine through the conserved F or W. D genes are given only for firm matches. Size is stated for part of the rows, as once, few or many counts, or as a class when the clone is expanded.

V gene: TRBV7-8; clone size: once; J gene: TRBJ1-2; D gene: NA; CDR3 protein: CASSLVEGTNYGYTF; CDR3 DNA: TGTGCCAGCAGCTTAGTTGAAGGCACTAACTATGGCTACACCTTC
V gene: TRBV7-2; clone size: NA; J gene: TRBJ2-2; D gene: TRBD2; CDR3 protein: CASSLVGGAINTGELFF; CDR3 DNA: TGTGCCAGCAGCTTAGTCGGGGGGGCGATTAACACCGGGGAGCTGTTTTTT
V gene: TRBV2; clone size: NA; J gene: TRBJ2-2; D gene: NA; CDR3 protein: CASTRDTGELFF; CDR3 DNA: TGTGCCAGCACAAGGGACACCGGGGAGCTGTTTTTT
V gene: TRBV11-2; clone size: NA; J gene: TRBJ2-7; D gene: NA; CDR3 protein: CASSLDHPRSSSYEQYF; CDR3 DNA: TGTGCCAGCAGCTTAGATCACCCCAGGTCAAGCTCCTACGAGCAGTACTTC
V gene: TRBV6-1; clone size: NA; J gene: TRBJ2-1; D gene: TRBD1; CDR3 protein: CASRQGLNEQFF; CDR3 DNA: TGTGCCAGCAGACAGGGGTTAAATGAGCAGTTCTTC
V gene: TRBV29-1; clone size: NA; J gene: TRBJ2-7; D gene: NA; CDR3 protein: CSVAPGRVGTYEQYF; CDR3 DNA: TGCAGCGTCGCCCCCGGTAGAGTCGGTACCTACGAGCAGTACTTC
V gene: TRBV6-5; clone size: NA; J gene: TRBJ1-2; D gene: TRBD1; CDR3 protein: CASSRTGKTYGYTF; CDR3 DNA: TGTGCCAGCAGTCGGACAGGGAAAACCTATGGCTACACCTTC
V gene: TRBV9; clone size: NA; J gene: TRBJ1-1; D gene: NA; CDR3 protein: CASSALDRGHTEAFF; CDR3 DNA: TGTGCCAGCAGCGCCCTGGACAGAGGACACACTGAAGCTTTCTTT
V gene: TRBV5-1; clone size: NA; J gene: TRBJ2-7; D gene: TRBD1; CDR3 protein: CASRGQGTHEQYF; CDR3 DNA: TGCGCCAGCAGGGGACAGGGTACCCACGAGCAGTACTTC
V gene: TRBV6-6; clone size: NA; J gene: TRBJ2-7; D gene: TRBD2; CDR3 protein: CASSSLGTSGTYEQYF; CDR3 DNA: TGTGCCAGCAGTTCTTTAGGGACTAGCGGGACCTACGAGCAGTACTTC
V gene: TRBV7-2; clone size: NA; J gene: TRBJ1-2; D gene: TRBD1; CDR3 protein: CASSSRKGAVGNGYTF; CDR3 DNA: TGTGCCAGCAGCTCTCGAAAGGGGGCAGTCGGCAATGGCTACACCTTC
V gene: TRBV27; clone size: NA; J gene: TRBJ2-7; D gene: NA; CDR3 protein: CASRWGREAYEQYF; CDR3 DNA: TGTGCCAGCAGGTGGGGGCGGGAAGCCTACGAGCAGTACTTC
V gene: TRBV28; clone size: NA; J gene: TRBJ2-1; D gene: NA; CDR3 protein: CASSLGGYEQFF; CDR3 DNA: TGTGCCAGCAGCCTTGGGGGGTATGAGCAGTTCTTC
V gene: TRBV4-3; clone size: NA; J gene: TRBJ1-5; D gene: NA; CDR3 protein: CASSQDPKGNQPQHF; CDR3 DNA: TGCGCCAGCAGCCAAGATCCCAAAGGCAATCAGCCCCAGCATTTT
V gene: TRBV7-9; clone size: NA; J gene: TRBJ1-1; D gene: NA; CDR3 protein: CASSPANRNTEAFF; CDR3 DNA: TGTGCCAGCAGCCCCGCTAACAGGAACACTGAAGCTTTCTTT
V gene: TRBV6-6; clone size: NA; J gene: TRBJ2-7; D gene: NA; CDR3 protein: CASSPSFHEQYF; CDR3 DNA: TGTGCCAGCAGCCCTAGCTTCCACGAGCAGTACTTC
V gene: TRBV5-1; clone size: once; J gene: TRBJ1-1; D gene: NA; CDR3 protein: CASSLAASTEAFF; CDR3 DNA: TGCGCCAGCAGCTTGGCGGCATCCACGGAAGCTTTCTTT
V gene: TRBV15; clone size: NA; J gene: TRBJ1-2; D gene: NA; CDR3 protein: CATSRDLTNYGYTF; CDR3 DNA: TGTGCCACCAGCAGAGACCTGACTAACTATGGCTACACCTTC
V gene: TRBV7-6; clone size: NA; J gene: TRBJ2-1; D gene: NA; CDR3 protein: CASSLGPGTNEQFF; CDR3 DNA: TGTGCCAGCAGCTTAGGGCCAGGGACCAATGAGCAGTTCTTC
V gene: TRBV6-5; clone size: NA; J gene: TRBJ2-1; D gene: NA; CDR3 protein: CASRTRDRGGWEQFF; CDR3 DNA: TGTGCCAGCAGGACCCGGGACCGAGGAGGCTGGGAGCAGTTCTTC
V gene: TRBV2; clone size: few; J gene: TRBJ1-1; D gene: NA; CDR3 protein: CASSEQGEGTEAFF; CDR3 DNA: TGTGCCAGCAGTGAACAGGGAGAGGGGACTGAAGCTTTCTTT
V gene: TRBV16; clone size: NA; J gene: TRBJ2-7; D gene: NA; CDR3 protein: CASSQWGTKGSDEQYF; CDR3 DNA: TGTGCCAGCAGCCAATGGGGGACCAAGGGGTCGGACGAGCAGTACTTC
V gene: TRBV15; clone size: NA; J gene: TRBJ2-2; D gene: TRBD1; CDR3 protein: CATSTGQGDTGELFF; CDR3 DNA: TGTGCCACCAGCACGGGACAGGGGGACACCGGGGAGCTGTTTTTT
V gene: TRBV2; clone size: NA; J gene: TRBJ1-3; D gene: TRBD1; CDR3 protein: CASSGPGTGYSGNTIYF; CDR3 DNA: TGTGCCAGCAGTGGTCCCGGGACAGGTTACTCTGGAAACACCATATATTTT
V gene: TRBV4-2; clone size: NA; J gene: TRBJ2-1; D gene: NA; CDR3 protein: CASSQDLESYNEQFF; CDR3 DNA: TGTGCCAGCAGCCAAGATTTGGAGTCCTACAATGAGCAGTTCTTC
V gene: TRBV18; clone size: NA; J gene: TRBJ2-1; D gene: NA; CDR3 protein: CASSPPGSAYNEQFF; CDR3 DNA: TGTGCCAGCTCACCGCCCGGGAGCGCCTACAATGAGCAGTTCTTC
V gene: TRBV7-9; clone size: NA; J gene: TRBJ2-1; D gene: TRBD2; CDR3 protein: CASRPWRSSGRNEQFF; CDR3 DNA: TGTGCCAGCAGACCCTGGCGCTCTAGCGGGAGAAATGAGCAGTTCTTC
V gene: TRBV19; clone size: NA; J gene: TRBJ1-5; D gene: NA; CDR3 protein: CAGSREIDQPQHF; CDR3 DNA: TGTGCCGGGTCGCGGGAGATCGATCAGCCCCAGCATTTT
V gene: TRBV11-2; clone size: NA; J gene: TRBJ2-7; D gene: NA; CDR3 protein: CASSFNPGETYEQYF; CDR3 DNA: TGTGCCAGCAGCTTCAACCCGGGAGAGACCTACGAGCAGTACTTC
V gene: TRBV10-3; clone size: NA; J gene: TRBJ2-7; D gene: NA; CDR3 protein: CAISDRPSVYEQYF; CDR3 DNA: TGTGCCATCAGTGACAGGCCCTCGGTCTACGAGCAGTACTTC